These 18 T cell receptor beta chains were all obtained from the same sample, sequenced in a study of tumor-infiltrating lymphocytes in localized non-small cell lung cancer. Sequencing was performed with immunoSEQ multiplex PCR; in TCRdb, only in-frame clones are kept and a portion is missing. The profile covers 3,000 to 4,500 clones, with 60% to 85% appearing a single time and 7.5% to 9.5% taken by the ten largest. The source material was uninvolved lung tissue not adjacent to the tumor. The receptors were sampled from a human donor with non-small cell lung cancer.

In its sample, this clone was seen once. V is TRBV7-2 and J is TRBJ2-5; maybe TRBD2 (5 bases). V lost 2 bases and J 2 bases, leaving 9 bases between the germline ends. The CDR3 has 14 residues. Germline values: CDR1 SGHTA, CDR2 FQGNSA. The CDR3 loop is CASSLRADQETQYF. Written as DNA, the CDR3 is TGTGCCAGCAGCTTAAGAGCGGATCAAGAGACCCAGTACTTC.

The rearrangement uses TRBV7-3 and TRBJ2-3, with 9 bases identical to TRBD2. V shed 0 bases, J shed 0 bases, and the junction held 10 bases outside the gene matches. The CDR3 contains 19 residues. The germline gives CDR1 SGHTA, CDR2 FQGTGA. The DNA of the CDR3 is TGTGCCAGCAGCTTAACGACTGGAGTAGCGGGGGAGAGCACAGATACGCAGTATTTT. It yields the protein CASSLTTGVAGESTDTQYF. The full variable domain, its missing parts supplied by reference TRBV7-3 and TRBJ2-3, is GAGVSQTPSNKVTEKGKYVELRCDPISGHTALYWYRQSLGQGPEFLIYFQGTGAADDSGLPNDRFFAVRPEGSVSTLKIQRTERGDSAVYLCASSLTTGVAGESTDTQYFGPGTRLTVL.

V usage is TRBV11-2 and J usage is TRBJ1-3, with D perhaps TRBD1 (6 bases). This CDR3 has 18 amino acids. V shed 7 bases and J shed 4 bases, with 26 bases lying between them. Germline V CDR1 and CDR2: SGHAT, FQNNGV. CDR3 DNA: TGTGCCAGCACCCGGTATGGCGAAACAGGGACCTACGGAAACACCATATATTTT. It codes for CASTRYGETGTYGNTIYF.

For this clone: The sample contains more than one DNA sequence encoding this CDR3. CDR3 nucleotide sequence: TGTGCCAGTAGCGACAGACTGAACACTGAAGCTTTCTTT. Protein sequence: CASSDRLNTEAFF. The gene calls are TRBV19 and TRBJ1-1, with a weak D call TRBD1 (5 bases). Trimming stripped 6 bases from V and 0 bases from J, with 8 bases between. Germline V lookup: CDR1 LNHDA, CDR2 SQIVND (reference sequence). The CDR3 length is 13 residues. The full variable domain, completed using reference TRBV19 and TRBJ1-1, is DGGITQSPKYLFRKEGQNVTLSCEQNLNHDAMYWYRQDPGQGLRLIYYSQIVNDFQKGDIAEGYSVSREKKESFPLTVTSAQKNPTAFYLCASSDRLNTEAFFGQGTRLTVV.

This clone was seen just once. V usage is TRBV6-6 and J usage is TRBJ2-3; D possibly matches TRBD1 or TRBD2 (5 bases each). The V gene's germline CDR1 is MNHNY and CDR2 SVGAGI (reference sequence). V gave up 6 bases and J gave up 0 bases, with 13 bases separating them. The CDR3 runs to 15 residues. This CDR3 is CASSTRGASTDTQYF. CDR3 coding DNA: TGTGCCAGCAGCACCAGAGGGGCAAGCACAGATACGCAGTATTTT.

This clone was seen a handful of times. J is TRBJ1-1 and V is TRBV6-6, with D perhaps TRBD1 (5 bases). Trimming removed 5 bases from V and 4 bases from J, with 11 bases in between. The germline V gene encodes CDR1 MNHNY and CDR2 SVGAGI (reference sequence). The CDR3 runs to 13 residues. The CDR3 DNA reads as TGTGCCAGCAGTAGCACGGGGGGCACTGAAGCTTTCTTT. Encoded protein: CASSSTGGTEAFF.

The V call is TRBV6-5, the J call TRBJ2-7, with 13 bases fitting TRBD2. The V segment lost 6 bases and the J segment 1 base; nucleotides outside the gene matches: 3. The CDR3 is 15 amino acids. CDR1 MNHEY and CDR2 SVGAGI come from the germline V gene. CDR3 sequence (DNA): TGTGCCAGCAGAGGGACTAGCGGGATGTCCTACGAGCAGTACTTC. Translated: CASRGTSGMSYEQYF.

This chain joins TRBV7-2 and TRBJ1-1, with 8 bases that match TRBD1. The ends lost 5 bases at V and 8 bases at J; junction bases unmatched: 13. Germline CDR1 is SGHTA and CDR2 is FQGNSA. The CDR3 loop spans 15 amino acids. CDR3 residues: CASSRGQGGRLEAFF. Here the CDR3 DNA reads TGTGCCAGCAGCCGCGGACAGGGCGGTCGCCTAGAAGCTTTCTTT. The full variable domain, rest sourced from reference TRBV7-2 and TRBJ1-1, is GAGVSQSPSNKVTEKGKDVELRCDPISGHTALYWYRQSLGQGLEFLIYFQGNSAPDKSGLPSDRFSAERTGGSVSTLTIQRTQQEDSAVYLCASSRGQGGRLEAFFGQGTRLTVV.

V usage is TRBV6-5 and J usage is TRBJ2-2; D not resolved. V was trimmed by 6 bases and J by 1 base, leaving 12 bases between them. The length of the CDR3 is 15 residues. Germline lookup yields CDR1 MNHEY and CDR2 SVGAGI. The CDR3 nucleotides read TGTGCCAGCAGCCGAGTGACGGTGAACACCGGGGAGCTGTTTTTT. Translated, it gives CASSRVTVNTGELFF.

This clone was seen more than once but under ten times. This chain's CDR3 is CASSSPGSRDTEAFF. DNA of the CDR3: TGTGCCAGCAGTTCGCCAGGGAGTAGGGACACTGAAGCTTTCTTT. V gene TRBV6-5 combines with J gene TRBJ1-1; perhaps TRBD1 as D (5 bases). CDR3 length equals 15 residues. V lost 4 bases and J 3 bases, leaving 15 bases between the germline ends. Germline V gives CDR1 MNHEY, CDR2 SVGAGI.

V is TRBV9 and J is TRBJ1-3, with D tentatively TRBD1 (6 bases). Germline values: CDR1 SGDLS, CDR2 YYNGEE. Trimming removed 1 base at V and 0 bases at J, with 14 bases between. There are 17 residues in the CDR3. CDR3: CASSVPIGGGSGNTIYF. The CDR3 nucleotides read TGTGCCAGCAGCGTACCGATAGGGGGTGGCTCTGGAAACACCATATATTTT.

This chain links TRBV10-2 with TRBJ2-7; D gene unclear. Trimming left V 3 bases short and J 11 bases short, with 17 bases between. The CDR3 contains 13 residues. Germline values: CDR1 WSHSY, CDR2 SAAADI. In DNA form, the CDR3 reads TGCGCCAGCAGTGAATCCCCCAGGTATTTTGAGTACTTC. Encoded protein: CASSESPRYFEYF.

This chain joins TRBV10-3 and TRBJ2-3, with 9 bases lining up with TRBD1. V lost 2 bases to trimming and J lost 5 bases; unmatched junction nucleotides: 14. Germline loops: CDR1 ENHRY, CDR2 SYGVKD. The CDR3 totals 18 residues. CDR3 amino acids: CAISETISTGTGKDTQYF. Here the CDR3 DNA reads TGTGCCATCAGTGAGACGATTAGCACCGGGACAGGGAAAGATACGCAGTATTTT.

The V gene is TRBV5-6, the J gene TRBJ2-7, with D possibly being TRBD1 (5 bases). Germline V gives CDR1 SGHDT, CDR2 YYEEEE. V lost 3 bases and J lost 0, with 16 bases in between. The CDR3 loop spans 16 amino acids. CDR3 in amino acids: CASSSRHRTSSYEQYF. The CDR3 DNA reads as TGTGCCAGCAGCTCCCGGCACAGGACGAGCTCCTACGAGCAGTACTTC.

The chain couples TRBV2 to TRBJ2-2; 10 bases match TRBD1. V dropped 6 bases and J dropped 3; count of bases not matched to a gene: 4. Germline V gene sequence: CDR1 SNHLY, CDR2 FYNNEI. This CDR3 has 15 residues. In DNA form, the CDR3 reads TGTGCCAGCAGGCTGGACAGGGGGGACACCGGGGAGCTGTTTTTT. As protein: CASRLDRGDTGELFF.

The rearrangement joins TRBV6-6 to TRBJ2-6; the D is unclear. The CDR3 runs to 14 residues. With 6 bases removed from V and 0 bases from J, the gap between germline ends came to 6 bases. Germline V gene lookup returns CDR1 MNHNY and CDR2 SVGAGI (reference sequence). The CDR3 sequence: CASSLDSGANVLTF. The CDR3 region has the DNA TGTGCCAGCAGCTTGGACTCTGGGGCCAACGTCCTGACTTTC.

V usage is TRBV7-2 and J usage is TRBJ2-7; D is unclear. The germline V gene encodes CDR1 SGHTA and CDR2 FQGNSA. V lost 3 bases, J lost 0 bases, and 6 bases lay in between. The length of the CDR3 is 13 residues. The CDR3 region has the DNA TGTGCCAGCAGCTTTTCCCCCTCCTACGAGCAGTACTTC. It yields the protein CASSFSPSYEQYF. The full variable domain, in which reference TRBV7-2 and TRBJ2-7 provide the parts outside the CDR3, is GAGVSQSPSNKVTEKGKDVELRCDPISGHTALYWYRQSLGQGLEFLIYFQGNSAPDKSGLPSDRFSAERTGGSVSTLTIQRTQQEDSAVYLCASSFSPSYEQYFGPGTRLTVT.

J is TRBJ1-2 and V is TRBV9; TRBD1 matches 8 bases. Trimming took 5 bases from V and 10 from J; bases not matched to a gene: 10. CDR3 length: 13 residues. The germline gives CDR1 SGDLS, CDR2 YYNGEE. This CDR3 is CASRSSGGSDYTF. The CDR3, as DNA: TGTGCCAGCAGGAGCTCAGGGGGCAGTGACTACACCTTC. Full variable domain (missing parts from reference TRBV9 and TRBJ1-2): DSGVTQTPKHLITATGQRVTLRCSPRSGDLSVYWYQQSLDQGLQFLIQYYNGEERAKGNILERFSAQQFPDLHSELNLSSLELGDSALYFCASRSSGGSDYTFGSGTRLTVV.